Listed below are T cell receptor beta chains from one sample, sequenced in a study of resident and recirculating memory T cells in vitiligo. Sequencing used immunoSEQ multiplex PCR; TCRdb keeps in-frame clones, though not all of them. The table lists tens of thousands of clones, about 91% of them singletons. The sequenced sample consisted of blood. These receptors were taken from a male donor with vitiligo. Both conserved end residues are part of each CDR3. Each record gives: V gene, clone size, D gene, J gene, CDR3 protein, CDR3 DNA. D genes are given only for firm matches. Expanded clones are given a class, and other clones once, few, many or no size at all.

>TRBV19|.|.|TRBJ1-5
CASSPPGWSNQPQHF
TGTGCCAGTAGTCCCCCGGGGTGGAGCAATCAGCCCCAGCATTTT
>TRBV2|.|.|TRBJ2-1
CASRAVSSYNEQFF
TGTGCCAGCAGGGCAGTTTCTTCCTACAATGAGCAGTTCTTC
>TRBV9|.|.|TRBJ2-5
CASSVASTVQETQYF
TGTGCCAGCAGCGTAGCTTCGACAGTCCAAGAGACCCAGTACTTC
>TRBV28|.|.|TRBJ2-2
CASRQAANTGELFF
TGTGCCAGCCGACAGGCCGCGAACACCGGGGAGCTGTTTTTT
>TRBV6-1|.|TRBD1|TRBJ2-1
CASRRQGSSYNEQFF
TGTGCCAGCAGAAGACAGGGAAGCTCCTACAATGAGCAGTTCTTC
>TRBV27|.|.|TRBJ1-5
CASSLRAGEQPQHF
TGTGCCAGCAGTTTGAGGGCAGGGGAGCAGCCCCAGCATTTT
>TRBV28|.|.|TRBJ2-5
CASSRRGTQYF
TGTGCCAGCAGTAGGCGGGGCACCCAGTACTTC
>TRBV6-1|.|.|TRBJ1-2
CASSHKGVGYTF
TGTGCCAGCAGCCACAAGGGGGTTGGCTACACCTTC
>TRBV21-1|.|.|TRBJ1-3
CASSKIGQGKNTIYF
TGTGCCAGCAGCAAGATCGGGCAGGGAAAGAACACCATATATTTT
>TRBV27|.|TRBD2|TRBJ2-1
CASSISGDYYNEQFF
TGTGCCAGCAGTATCAGCGGGGATTACTACAATGAGCAGTTCTTC
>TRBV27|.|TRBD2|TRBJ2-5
CASSFGTSGSRETQYF
TGTGCCAGCAGTTTCGGGACTAGCGGGAGCAGAGAGACCCAGTACTTC
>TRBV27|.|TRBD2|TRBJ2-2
CASSRGSGRANTGELFF
TGTGCCAGCAGTAGGGGGAGCGGGAGGGCGAACACCGGGGAGCTGTTTTTT
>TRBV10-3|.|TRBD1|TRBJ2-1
CANQGEGANEQFF
TGTGCCAACCAAGGAGAGGGGGCCAATGAGCAGTTCTTC
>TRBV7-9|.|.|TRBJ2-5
CASSPSGQETQYF
TGTGCCAGCAGCCCATCGGGGCAAGAGACCCAGTACTTC
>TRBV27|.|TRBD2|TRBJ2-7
CASSRREGPGEQYF
TGTGCCAGCAGCCGGCGGGAGGGCCCGGGGGAGCAGTACTTC
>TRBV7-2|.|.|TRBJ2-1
CASSYNSYNEQFF
TGTGCCAGCAGCTATAACAGTTACAATGAGCAGTTCTTC
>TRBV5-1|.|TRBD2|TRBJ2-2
CASSFGLAGAQGGELFF
TGCGCCAGCAGCTTCGGACTAGCGGGAGCCCAGGGCGGGGAGCTGTTTTTT
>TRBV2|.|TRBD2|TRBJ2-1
CASRHLAEGSYNEQFF
TGTGCCAGCAGACATCTAGCGGAGGGTTCCTACAATGAGCAGTTCTTC
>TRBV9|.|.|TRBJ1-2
CASSPTTGAYGYTF
TGTGCCAGCAGCCCGACAACAGGAGCCTATGGCTACACCTTC
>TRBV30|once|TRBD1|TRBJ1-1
CAWSVPRTGNTEAFF
TGTGCCTGGAGTGTACCCCGGACAGGGAACACTGAAGCTTTCTTT
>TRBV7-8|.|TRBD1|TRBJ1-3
CATIHPTGSNTIYF
TGTGCCACCATTCATCCGACAGGGTCTAACACCATATATTTT
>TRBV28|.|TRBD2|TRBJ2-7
CASLPGLAGIYEQYF
TGTGCCAGCCTTCCGGGACTAGCGGGGATCTACGAGCAGTACTTC
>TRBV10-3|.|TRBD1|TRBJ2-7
CAISESYLEDDRGYSYEQYF
TGTGCCATCAGTGAGTCGTATTTGGAGGATGACAGGGGGTACTCCTACGAGCAGTACTTC
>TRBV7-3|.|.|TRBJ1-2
CASSLGQPYGYTF
TGTGCCAGCAGCTTAGGGCAGCCCTATGGCTACACCTTC
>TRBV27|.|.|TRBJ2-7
CASSSGFGLLTSEQYF
TGTGCCAGCAGTTCAGGTTTCGGCCTATTGACTAGCGAGCAGTACTTC
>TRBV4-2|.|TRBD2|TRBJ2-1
CASSQAGGYYNEQFF
TGTGCCAGCAGCCAAGCGGGAGGATACTACAATGAGCAGTTCTTC
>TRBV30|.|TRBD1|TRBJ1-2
CAWSGRDRQGGPHYGYTF
TGTGCCTGGAGCGGACGGGACAGGCAGGGGGGACCTCACTATGGCTACACCTTC
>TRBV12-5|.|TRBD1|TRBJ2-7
CASGFGFRTGGNYEQYF
TGTGCTAGTGGTTTCGGGTTTCGGACAGGGGGCAATTACGAGCAGTACTTC
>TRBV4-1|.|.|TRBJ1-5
CASTSWLGGNQPQHF
TGCGCCAGCACCTCGTGGTTAGGGGGAAATCAGCCCCAGCATTTT
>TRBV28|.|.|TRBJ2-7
CASSLFVEQYF
TGTGCCAGCAGCCTGTTCGTCGAGCAGTACTTC
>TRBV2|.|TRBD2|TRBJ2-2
CASTGLAGGTGELFF
TGTGCCAGCACCGGACTAGCGGGAGGCACCGGGGAGCTGTTTTTT
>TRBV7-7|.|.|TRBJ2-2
CASSPWTDLTGELFF
TGTGCCAGCAGCCCATGGACAGACCTCACCGGGGAGCTGTTTTTT
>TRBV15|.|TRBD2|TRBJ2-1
CATSRGASGRPNEQFF
TGTGCCACCAGCAGAGGGGCTAGCGGGAGGCCCAATGAGCAGTTCTTC
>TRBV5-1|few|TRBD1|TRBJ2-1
CASEDRDREQFF
TGCGCCAGCGAGGACAGGGATAGGGAGCAGTTCTTC
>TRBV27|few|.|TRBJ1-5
CASSFQGSGNQPQHF
TGTGCCAGCAGTTTCCAGGGAAGTGGCAATCAGCCCCAGCATTTT
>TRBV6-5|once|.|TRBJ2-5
CASSSGETQYF
TGTGCCAGCAGTTCGGGGGAGACCCAGTACTTC
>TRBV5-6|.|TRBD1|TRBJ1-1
CASSLRGQGAIEAFF
TGTGCCAGCAGCCTACGGGGACAGGGGGCTATTGAAGCTTTCTTT
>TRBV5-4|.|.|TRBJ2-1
CASSLGGPSSYNEQFF
TGTGCCAGCAGCTTGGGGGGCCCGAGCTCCTACAATGAGCAGTTCTTC
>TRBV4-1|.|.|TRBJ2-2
CASSQDRVTGELFF
TGCGCCAGCAGCCAAGATAGAGTGACCGGGGAGCTGTTTTTT
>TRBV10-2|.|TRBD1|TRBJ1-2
CASATGINYGYTF
TGCGCCAGTGCGACAGGGATCAACTATGGCTACACCTTC
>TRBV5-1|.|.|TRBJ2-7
CASSLGRETGEQYF
TGCGCCAGCAGCTTGGGACGGGAGACGGGGGAGCAGTACTTC
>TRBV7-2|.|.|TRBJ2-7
CASSPPGGVGWEQYF
TGTGCCAGCAGCCCCCCTGGCGGGGTAGGCTGGGAGCAGTACTTC
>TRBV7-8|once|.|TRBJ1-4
CASSLVSGSPNEKLFF
TGTGCCAGCAGCTTGGTCAGCGGGAGCCCAAATGAAAAACTGTTTTTT
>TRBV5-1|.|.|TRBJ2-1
CASSLGVSPFNEQFF
TGCGCCAGCAGCTTGGGAGTCTCCCCCTTCAATGAGCAGTTCTTC
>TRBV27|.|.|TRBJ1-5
CASQFRGYDQPQHF
TGTGCCAGCCAGTTTAGAGGGTATGATCAGCCCCAGCATTTT
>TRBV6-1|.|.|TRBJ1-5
CASSEGTGKYQPQHF
TGTGCCAGCAGTGAAGGTACAGGTAAATACCAGCCCCAGCATTTT
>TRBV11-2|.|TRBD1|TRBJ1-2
CASSPDRENYGYTF
TGTGCCAGCAGCCCCGACAGGGAAAACTATGGCTACACCTTC